Reported below is one T cell receptor beta chain. This record comes from a study of cytomegalovirus exposure and HLA in healthy donors. Study-wide background: Falling in the Caucasian-associated ancestry cluster were 65% to 90% of under 450 genotyped donors.

The CDR3 is 14 amino acids. Germline-derived CDR1 and CDR2 are MNHNS and SASEGT. V lost 2 bases and J 6 bases, leaving 11 bases between the germline ends. PCR primers comprised 60 Vbeta and 13 Jbeta primers. The method was immunoSEQ multiplex PCR; TCRdb's version includes in-frame clones alone and lacks a portion of them. Of approximately 140,000 clones listed, about 81% are singletons. This chain links TRBV6-1 with TRBJ1-5; D is possibly TRBD1 (5 bases). The sequence derives from a woman aged 40 to 49 in good health and CMV-seropositive. The sample consisted of PBMCs. The CDR3 sequence: CASSEMGQRQPQHF. DNA of the CDR3: TGTGCCAGCAGTGAAATGGGGCAGCGTCAGCCCCAGCATTTT.